What follows are 19 T cell receptor beta chains derived from one specimen sequenced in a study of Ad26.COV2.S vaccination and SARS-CoV-2 variants. Profiling relied on immunoSEQ multiplex PCR, and the TCRdb table lists in-frame clones only, not all of them. The data contain 200,000 to 250,000 clones, around nine tenths of them seen just once; the ten biggest clones take up around 10%. Treatment of the sample: some 20 received Ad26.COV2.S at low or high dose, single or two shots; a few received placebo; per-sample allocation not given. Specimen acquisition occurred on day 63 following the initial vaccine or placebo injection. The input for sequencing was peripheral blood, taken in a trial of Ad26.COV2.S vaccine versus placebo. The receptors here all came from a person aged 18-65 years who received the Ad26.COV2.S COVID-19 vaccine or a placebo.

The count of this clone is one. The V gene is TRBV11-2, the J gene TRBJ1-5; D not certain. This CDR3 contains 13 residues. CDR1 is SGHAT and CDR2 is FQNNGV in the germline V gene. Deletions cut 2 bases from V and 7 bases from J, with 9 bases between. The CDR3 region has the DNA TGTGCCAGCAGCTTAAACCAAGGCCAGCCCCAGCATTTT. This gives the protein CASSLNQGQPQHF.

The chain recombines TRBV1 with TRBJ2-1; the D call TRBD2 from the table was never checked on the DNA. TRBV1 is designated a pseudogene. The CDR3 is 19 amino acids. This CDR3 reads CTSSRVKLAGRSSYNEQFF. The CDR3 DNA follows: TGCACCAGCAGCCGGGTAAAACTAGCGGGGAGAAGCTCCTACAATGAGCAGTTCTTC.

Here the CDR3 reads CASSDSSGNTEAFF. The CDR3 region has the DNA TGTGCCAGCAGTGACTCAAGTGGCAACACTGAAGCTTTCTTT. The chain joins TRBV6-4 to TRBJ1-1; no clear D. The CDR3 extends over 14 amino acids. The germline V gene has CDR1 MRHNA and CDR2 SNTAGT. Between the trimmed V and J ends, which lost 0 bases and 2 bases, there was a span of 7 bases.

This clone has only a few counts. V is TRBV10-1 and J is TRBJ2-1; TRBD2 matches at 14 bases. In germline, CDR1 is WNHNN, CDR2 SYGVQD (reference sequence). The V and J ends lost 7 bases and 2 bases, in that order; junction bases with no gene match: 4. The CDR3 has 16 residues. The CDR3 coding sequence is TGCGCCAGCAAAAGGACTAGCGGGAGGACCTACAATGAGCAGTTCTTC. Its protein product is CASKRTSGRTYNEQFF.

The CDR3 coding sequence is TGTGCCAGCAGTCGGTTGGGACAGGTGTCGAATGAGCAGTTCTTC. Its protein is CASSRLGQVSNEQFF. The V gene is TRBV6-4, the J gene TRBJ2-1, with TRBD1 identical over 8 bases. The CDR3 sequence is 15 residues long. Germline CDR1 and CDR2: MRHNA and SNTAGT. V was pared by 5 bases and J by 7 bases, with 10 bases of the junction left unmatched.

This chain links TRBV2 with TRBJ1-1; D gene uncertain. CDR1 is SNHLY, CDR2 FYNNEI, per germline. Trimming stripped 6 bases from V and 3 bases from J, with 14 bases between. The CDR3 runs 14 residues. CDR3 in amino acids: CASSEGRGYTEAFF. In DNA form, the CDR3 reads TGTGCCAGCAGCGAGGGCAGAGGGTACACTGAAGCTTTCTTT.

The V call is TRBV3-1 (or the pseudogene TRBV3-2), the J call TRBJ2-3, with D unclear. Germline assignment: CDR1 LGHDT and CDR2 YNNKEL (reference sequence). Trimming took 1 base from V and 7 from J, leaving 9 bases between them. The CDR3 contains 13 residues. The CDR3 here is CASSQGRTYTQYF. CDR3 coding DNA: TGTGCCAGCAGCCAAGGCAGGACCTATACGCAGTATTTT.

This clone was seen once. The same CDR3 can be traced to other DNA sequences in this sample. The V and J genes are TRBV5-1 and TRBJ1-5; D remains ambiguous. Germline lookup yields CDR1 SGHRS and CDR2 YFSETQ. V lost 0 bases and J lost 4, with 8 bases in between. CDR3 size: 14 residues. The CDR3 protein is CASSLGGGNQPQHF. The CDR3 DNA follows: TGCGCCAGCAGCTTGGGGGGTGGGAATCAGCCCCAGCATTTT.

The chain uses TRBV20-1 and TRBJ2-5, with TRBD1 identical over 8 bases. Per the germline V gene, CDR1 is DFQATT and CDR2 is SNEGSKA (reference sequence). The CDR3 consists of 18 residues. With V trimmed by 3 bases and J by 2 bases, 17 bases remained unmatched. This chain's CDR3 is CSASIQVPGTGLQETQYF. CDR3 bases: TGCAGTGCTAGTATTCAGGTACCCGGGACAGGTCTACAAGAGACCCAGTACTTC.

The rearrangement links TRBV3-1 (or the pseudogene TRBV3-2) to TRBJ2-1, with TRBD2 matching over 12 bases. The CDR3 is 18 residues long. Per the germline V gene, CDR1 is LGHDT and CDR2 is YNNKEL (reference sequence). V was pared by 2 bases and J by 4 bases, with 9 bases of the junction left unmatched. The CDR3 DNA reads TGTGCCAGCAGCCAACCCTCCGGGACTAGCGGGCCGTACAATGAGCAGTTCTTC. Amino acids: CASSQPSGTSGPYNEQFF.

The rearrangement uses TRBV7-2 and TRBJ2-1, with D possibly matching TRBD2 (6 bases). The length of the CDR3 is 15 residues. V shed 1 base and J shed 3 bases, with 10 bases lying between them. Germline V lookup: CDR1 SGHTA, CDR2 FQGNSA. The DNA of the CDR3 is TGTGCCAGCAGCTTAGGGCAGGGAGGCTACAATGAGCAGTTCTTC. Translation: CASSLGQGGYNEQFF.

The rearrangement links TRBV12-3 or TRBV12-4 to TRBJ2-1, with 7 bases lining up with TRBD1. Germline trimming cut 5 bases from V and 10 bases from J; bases unmatched to any gene: 8. The CDR3 extends over 13 amino acids. This CDR3 reads CASSGRQGAEQFF. CDR3 nucleotides: TGTGCCAGCAGTGGACGACAGGGAGCAGAGCAGTTCTTC.

J is TRBJ2-5 and V is TRBV30, with D possibly TRBD2 on 6 matching bases. The CDR3 consists of 14 residues. V dropped 2 bases and J dropped 7 bases, with 17 bases sitting between them. Germline V CDR1 and CDR2: GTSNPN, SVGIG (reference sequence). The CDR3 protein is CAWSTGGRRGTQYF. In DNA, the CDR3 is TGTGCCTGGAGTACCGGGGGTCGGAGAGGGACCCAGTACTTC.

This clone was detected a few times. The CDR3 nucleotides are TGTGCCAGCAGCCAAGTGGGCAGGACTGGAAACACCATATATTTT. This encodes CASSQVGRTGNTIYF. This chain connects TRBV14 to TRBJ1-3; D is undetermined. CDR1 is SGHDN and CDR2 is FVKESK in the germline V gene. V was pared by 1 base and J by 2 bases, with 9 bases between. CDR3 size: 15 residues.

This chain links TRBV18 with TRBJ1-6; TRBD1 aligns across 11 bases. Trimming at V came to 2 bases and at J to 10 bases, leaving 4 bases not matched to a gene. Germline V gene sequence: CDR1 KGHSH, CDR2 LQKENI. The length of the CDR3 is 15 residues. The CDR3 region has the DNA TGTGCCAGCTCACCAGCCGGGACAGGGGGATCACCCCTCCACTTT. It yields the protein CASSPAGTGGSPLHF.

The CDR3 loop is CASSSTGSTTGELFF. In DNA form, the CDR3 reads TGTGCCAGCAGCTCGACAGGGTCGACCACCGGGGAGCTGTTTTTT. The chain uses TRBV7-3 and TRBJ2-2, with 7 nucleotides matching TRBD1. The CDR3 is 15 amino acids. Germline CDR1 is SGHTA and CDR2 is FQGTGA. With 4 bases clipped from V and 4 bases from J, the junction kept 6 bases outside the gene matches.

The chain employs TRBV5-5 and TRBJ1-1; maybe TRBD1 (6 bases). The ends were cut back, 4 bases at V and 9 bases at J, with 19 bases in the middle. CDR3 size: 14 residues. Germline V gives CDR1 SGHKS, CDR2 YYEKEE (reference sequence). CDR3 nucleotides: TGTGCCAGCAGCCCTAAGGGGGGGGCAGAGAAAGCTTTCTTT. Translating gives CASSPKGGAEKAFF. The full variable domain, rest sourced from reference TRBV5-5 and TRBJ1-1, is DAGVTQSPTHLIKTRGQQVTLRCSPISGHKSVSWYQQVLGQGPQFIFQYYEKEERGRGNFPDRFSARQFPNYSSELNVNALLLGDSALYLCASSPKGGAEKAFFGQGTRLTVV.

The chain uses TRBV28 and TRBJ2-6; weak D call: TRBD2 (5 bases). Trimming removed 10 bases at V and 2 bases at J, with 9 bases between. Germline CDR1 reads MDHEN; CDR2 reads SYDVKM. This CDR3 region has 13 residues. The CDR3 here is CATSGTGANVLTF. CDR3 DNA: TGTGCCACCAGCGGAACTGGGGCCAACGTCCTGACTTTC.

The chain is built from TRBV6-1 and TRBJ1-5, with a possible D match to TRBD1 (5 bases). Per the germline V gene, CDR1 is MNHNS and CDR2 is SASEGT. Trimming took off 2 bases at V and 5 bases at J, with 7 bases between the two ends. This CDR3 is 13 amino acids long. CDR3 bases: TGTGCCAGCAGTGAATGGGGGGATCAGCCCCAGCATTTT. Amino acid sequence: CASSEWGDQPQHF.